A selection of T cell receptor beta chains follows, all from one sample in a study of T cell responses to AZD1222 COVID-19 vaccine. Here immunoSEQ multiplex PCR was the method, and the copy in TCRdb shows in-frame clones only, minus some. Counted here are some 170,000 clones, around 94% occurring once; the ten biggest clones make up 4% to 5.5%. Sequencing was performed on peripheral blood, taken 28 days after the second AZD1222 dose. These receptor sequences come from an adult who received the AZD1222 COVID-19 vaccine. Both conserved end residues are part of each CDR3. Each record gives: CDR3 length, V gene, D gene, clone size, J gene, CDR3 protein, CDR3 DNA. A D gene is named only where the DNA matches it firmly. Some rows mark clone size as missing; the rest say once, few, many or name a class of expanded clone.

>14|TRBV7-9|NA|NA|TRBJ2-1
CASSLGTETDEQFF
TGTGCCAGCAGCTTAGGGACAGAGACGGATGAGCAGTTCTTC
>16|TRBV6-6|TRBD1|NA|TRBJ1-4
CASSYRTGSINEKLFF
TGTGCCAGCAGTTATAGGACAGGGTCGATTAATGAAAAACTGTTTTTT
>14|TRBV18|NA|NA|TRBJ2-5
CASSPPVRGETQYF
TGTGCCAGCTCACCTCCGGTTAGGGGGGAGACCCAGTACTTC
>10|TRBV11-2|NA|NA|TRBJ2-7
CASSSGVLYF
TGTGCCAGCAGCTCAGGGGTTCTGTACTTC
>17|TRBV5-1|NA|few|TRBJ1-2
CASSSSIARGSRGGYTF
TGCGCCAGCAGCTCATCTATAGCCCGGGGCTCCAGAGGTGGCTACACCTTC
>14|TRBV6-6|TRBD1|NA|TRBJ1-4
CASRRDRGPEKLFF
TGTGCCAGCAGGAGAGACAGGGGGCCTGAAAAACTGTTTTTT
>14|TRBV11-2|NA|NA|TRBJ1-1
CASSLRGTGTEAFF
TGTGCCAGCAGCTTAAGGGGTACGGGGACTGAAGCTTTCTTT
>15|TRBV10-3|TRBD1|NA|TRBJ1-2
CAIQAEGAGNYGYTF
TGTGCCATCCAGGCGGAGGGGGCGGGAAACTATGGCTACACCTTC
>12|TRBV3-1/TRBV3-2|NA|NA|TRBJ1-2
CASSQATYGYTF
TGTGCCAGCAGCCAAGCAACCTATGGCTACACCTTC
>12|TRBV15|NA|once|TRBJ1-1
CATSRPNTEAFF
TGTGCCACCAGCAGGCCGAACACTGAAGCTTTCTTT
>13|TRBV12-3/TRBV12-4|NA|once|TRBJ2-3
CASKKGGADTQYF
TGTGCCAGCAAGAAAGGGGGAGCCGATACGCAGTATTTT
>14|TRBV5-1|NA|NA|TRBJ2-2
CASSLVGNTGELFF
TGCGCCAGCAGCTTGGTAGGGAACACCGGGGAGCTGTTTTTT
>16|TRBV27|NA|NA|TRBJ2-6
CASSPTDRSGANVLTF
TGTGCCAGCAGTCCTACAGACAGGTCTGGGGCCAACGTCCTGACTTTC
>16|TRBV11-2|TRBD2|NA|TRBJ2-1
CASSPLRGSGYNEQFF
TGTGCCAGCAGCCCACTCCGCGGGAGCGGTTACAATGAGCAGTTCTTC
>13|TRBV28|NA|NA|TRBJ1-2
CASSLGDPYGYTF
TGTGCCAGCAGTTTGGGAGATCCCTATGGCTACACCTTC
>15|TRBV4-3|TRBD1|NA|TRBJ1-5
CASSQDQGAVQPQHF
TGCGCCAGCAGCCAAGATCAGGGGGCAGTTCAGCCCCAGCATTTT
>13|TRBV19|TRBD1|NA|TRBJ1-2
CASRTPGQIGYTF
TGTGCCAGTAGAACTCCGGGACAGATTGGCTACACCTTC
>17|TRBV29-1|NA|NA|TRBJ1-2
CSVESDLRDLLNYGYTF
TGCAGCGTGGAGAGCGATCTGAGGGATCTCCTGAACTATGGCTACACCTTC
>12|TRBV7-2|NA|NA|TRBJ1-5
CASSGSLGAQHF
TGTGCCAGCAGCGGATCCCTTGGGGCCCAGCATTTT
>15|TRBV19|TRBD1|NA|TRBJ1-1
CASNPWGQLNTEAFF
TGTGCCAGTAACCCTTGGGGACAGCTAAACACTGAAGCTTTCTTT
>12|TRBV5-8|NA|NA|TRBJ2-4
CASSLQGNIQYF
TGTGCCAGCAGCTTACAGGGTAACATTCAGTACTTC
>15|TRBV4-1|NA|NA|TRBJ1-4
CASSSRDVANEKLFF
TGCGCCAGCAGCTCCCGGGACGTAGCTAATGAAAAACTGTTTTTT
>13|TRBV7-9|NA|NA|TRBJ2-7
CASSLGQHYEQYF
TGTGCCAGCAGCTTGGGCCAGCACTACGAGCAGTACTTC
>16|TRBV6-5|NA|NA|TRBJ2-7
CASSYFGQSLSYEQYF
TGTGCCAGCAGTTACTTTGGACAGTCCCTCTCCTACGAGCAGTACTTC
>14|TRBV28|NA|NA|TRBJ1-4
CASRSRDINEKLFF
TGTGCCAGCAGGTCCCGGGACATTAATGAAAAACTGTTTTTT
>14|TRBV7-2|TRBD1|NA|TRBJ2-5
CASSRRQGQETQYF
TGTGCCAGCAGCCGCCGACAGGGGCAAGAGACCCAGTACTTC
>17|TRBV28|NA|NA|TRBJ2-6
CASSEPGAGSGANVLTF
TGTGCCAGCAGTGAGCCAGGGGCCGGCTCTGGGGCCAACGTCCTGACTTTC
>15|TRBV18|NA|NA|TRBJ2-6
CASSQSGAGANVLTF
TGTGCCAGCTCACAATCGGGAGCTGGGGCCAACGTCCTGACTTTC
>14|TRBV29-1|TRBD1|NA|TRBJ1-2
CSVDGQGAGYGYTF
TGCAGCGTTGATGGTCAGGGGGCAGGCTATGGCTACACCTTC
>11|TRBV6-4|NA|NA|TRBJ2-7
CASTGLYKQYF
TGTGCCAGCACCGGCCTATATAAGCAGTACTTC
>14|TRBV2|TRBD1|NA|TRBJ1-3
CASSEGQTGNTIYF
TGTGCCAGCAGTGAGGGACAGACTGGAAACACCATATATTTT
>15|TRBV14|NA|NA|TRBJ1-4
CASSLVDRFREKLFF
TGTGCCAGCAGCCTAGTTGACAGGTTTCGCGAAAAACTGTTTTTT
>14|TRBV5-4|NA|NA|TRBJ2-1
CASSPQRALNEQFF
TGTGCCAGCAGTCCCCAGAGAGCCCTCAATGAGCAGTTCTTC
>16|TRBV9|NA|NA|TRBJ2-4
CASSVAGGMSKNIQYF
TGTGCCAGCAGCGTAGCTGGGGGAATGTCGAAAAACATTCAGTACTTC
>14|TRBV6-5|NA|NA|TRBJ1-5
CASSTTGVNQPQHF
TGTGCCAGCAGTACGACAGGCGTCAATCAGCCCCAGCATTTT
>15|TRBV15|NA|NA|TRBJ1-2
CATSRDLAGRYGYTF
TGTGCCACCAGCAGAGATCTGGCAGGGAGATATGGCTACACCTTC
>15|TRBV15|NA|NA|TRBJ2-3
CATSRVEGPADTQYF
TGTGCCACCAGCAGAGTAGAAGGCCCGGCAGATACGCAGTATTTT
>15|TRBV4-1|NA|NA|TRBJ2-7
CASSQDAGQIYEQYF
TGCGCCAGCAGCCAAGATGCCGGGCAGATTTACGAGCAGTACTTC
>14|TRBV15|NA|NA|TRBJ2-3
CATSRDRMGDTQYF
TGTGCCACCAGCAGAGATAGAATGGGAGATACGCAGTATTTT
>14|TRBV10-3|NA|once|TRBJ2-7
CAISDPTPGGEQYF
TGTGCCATCAGTGACCCCACCCCCGGCGGCGAGCAGTACTTC
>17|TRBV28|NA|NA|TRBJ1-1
CASSPRALQGIDTEAFF
TGTGCCAGCTCACCTAGGGCTCTGCAGGGGATTGACACTGAAGCTTTCTTT
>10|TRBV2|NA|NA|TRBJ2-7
CASGWYEQYF
TGTGCCAGCGGGTGGTACGAGCAGTACTTC
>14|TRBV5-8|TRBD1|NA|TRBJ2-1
CASSLRQGYNEQFF
TGTGCCAGCAGCTTGCGACAGGGTTACAATGAGCAGTTCTTC
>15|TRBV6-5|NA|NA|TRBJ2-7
CASSYSGFSYYEQYF
TGTGCCAGCAGTTACTCGGGCTTTTCCTACTACGAGCAGTACTTC
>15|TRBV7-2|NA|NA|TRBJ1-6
CASSPGHGLNSPLHF
TGTGCCAGCAGCCCGGGACACGGACTAAATTCACCCCTCCACTTT
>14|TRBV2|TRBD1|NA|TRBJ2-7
CASTPDRGSYEQYF
TGTGCCAGCACTCCCGACAGGGGAAGCTACGAGCAGTACTTC
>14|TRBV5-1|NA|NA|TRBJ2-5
CASSLAAAQETQYF
TGCGCCAGCAGCTTGGCCGCAGCCCAAGAGACCCAGTACTTC
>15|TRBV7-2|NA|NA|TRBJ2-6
CASSLGGVGANVLTF
TGTGCCAGCAGCTTAGGGGGAGTTGGGGCCAACGTCCTGACTTTC
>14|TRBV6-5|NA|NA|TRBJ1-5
CASRRDHSNQPQHF
TGTGCCAGCAGGAGGGACCATAGCAATCAGCCCCAGCATTTT
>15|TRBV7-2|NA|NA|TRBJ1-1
CASSLGRVVETEAFF
TGTGCCAGCAGCTTAGGTAGGGTGGTGGAAACTGAAGCTTTCTTT
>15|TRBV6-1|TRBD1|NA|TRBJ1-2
CASSELGQPLYGYTF
TGTGCCAGCAGTGAATTGGGACAGCCCTTATATGGCTACACCTTC
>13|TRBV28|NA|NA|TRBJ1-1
CASSSGTFSEAFF
TGTGCCAGCAGTTCTGGGACGTTTTCTGAAGCTTTCTTT
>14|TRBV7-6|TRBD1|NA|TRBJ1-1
CASSPRQGRTEAFF
TGTGCCAGCAGCCCCCGACAGGGGAGAACTGAAGCTTTCTTT
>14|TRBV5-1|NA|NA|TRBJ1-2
CASNMGDDFYGYTF
TGCGCCAGCAATATGGGGGACGATTTCTATGGCTACACCTTC
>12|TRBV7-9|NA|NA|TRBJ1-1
CASRPGGTEAFF
TGTGCCAGCAGGCCGGGTGGCACTGAAGCTTTCTTT
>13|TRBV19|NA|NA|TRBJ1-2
CASSIQTGYGYTF
TGTGCCAGTAGTATTCAGACAGGTTATGGCTACACCTTC